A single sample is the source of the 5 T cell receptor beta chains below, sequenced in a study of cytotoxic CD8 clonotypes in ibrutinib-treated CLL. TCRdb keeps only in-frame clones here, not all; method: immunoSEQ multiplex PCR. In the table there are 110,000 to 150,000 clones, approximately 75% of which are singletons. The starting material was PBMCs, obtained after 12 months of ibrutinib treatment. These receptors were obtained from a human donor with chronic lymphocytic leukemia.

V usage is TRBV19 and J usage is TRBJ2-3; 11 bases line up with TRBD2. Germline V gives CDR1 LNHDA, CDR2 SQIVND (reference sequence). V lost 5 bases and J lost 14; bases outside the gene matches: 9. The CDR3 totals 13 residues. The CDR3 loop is CASSELAGGSPYF. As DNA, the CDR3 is TGTGCCAGTAGTGAGCTAGCGGGGGGCTCTCCGTATTTT.

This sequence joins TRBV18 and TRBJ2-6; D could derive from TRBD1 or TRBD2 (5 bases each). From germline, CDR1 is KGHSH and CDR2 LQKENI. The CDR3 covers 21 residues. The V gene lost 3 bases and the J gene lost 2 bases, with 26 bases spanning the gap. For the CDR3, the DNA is TGTGCCAGCTCACCCTCACCACGAGGGACCAACCGTGAGGCTGGGGCCAACGTCCTGACTTTC. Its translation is CASSPSPRGTNREAGANVLTF. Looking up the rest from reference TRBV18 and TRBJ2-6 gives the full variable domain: NAGVMQNPRHLVRRRGQEARLRCSPMKGHSHVYWYRQLPEEGLKFMVYLQKENIIDESGMPKERFSAEFPKEGPSILRIQQVVRGDSAAYFCASSPSPRGTNREAGANVLTFGAGSRLTVL.

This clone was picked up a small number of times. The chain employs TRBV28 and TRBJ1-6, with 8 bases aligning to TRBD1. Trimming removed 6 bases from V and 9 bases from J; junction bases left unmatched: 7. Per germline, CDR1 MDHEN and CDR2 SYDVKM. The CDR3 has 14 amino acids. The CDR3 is CASSLGTGGSPLHF. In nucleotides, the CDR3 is TGTGCCAGCAGCCTCGGGACAGGAGGTTCACCCCTCCACTTT.

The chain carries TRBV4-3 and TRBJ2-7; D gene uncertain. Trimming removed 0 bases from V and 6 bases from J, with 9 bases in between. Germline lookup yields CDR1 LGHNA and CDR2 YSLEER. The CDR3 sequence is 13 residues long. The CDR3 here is CASSQEARGEQYF. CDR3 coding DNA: TGCGCCAGCAGCCAAGAAGCGAGAGGCGAGCAGTACTTC.

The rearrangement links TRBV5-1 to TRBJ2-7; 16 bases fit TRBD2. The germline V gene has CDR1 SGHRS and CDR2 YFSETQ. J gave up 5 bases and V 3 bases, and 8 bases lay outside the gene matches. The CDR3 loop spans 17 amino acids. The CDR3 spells CASSWGLAGGALDEQYF. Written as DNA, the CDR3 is TGCGCCAGCAGCTGGGGACTAGCGGGAGGGGCCTTGGACGAGCAGTACTTC. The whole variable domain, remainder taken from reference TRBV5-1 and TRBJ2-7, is KAGVTQTPRYLIKTRGQQVTLSCSPISGHRSVSWYQQTPGQGLQFLFEYFSETQRNKGNFPGRFSGRQFSNSRSEMNVSTLELGDSALYLCASSWGLAGGALDEQYFGPGTRLTVT.